What follows describes a single T cell receptor (beta chain). This sample is drawn from a study of graft-versus-host responses after intestinal transplantation. Intraepithelial and lamina propria lymphocytes were isolated from graft specimens. The method was immunoSEQ multiplex PCR; TCRdb's version includes in-frame clones alone and lacks a portion of them. This table holds some 4,000 clones, 65% to 80% found once. This receptor was identified in a human patient who received an intestinal transplant, so some T cells may come from the graft donor. The input for sequencing was ileum tissue, taken around 340 days after intestinal transplantation.

The CDR3 DNA follows: TGTGCTAGTGGTTTGTTACAGAACACCGGGGAGCTGTTTTTT. Translating gives CASGLLQNTGELFF. The chain has TRBV12-5 and TRBJ2-2; no definite D call. CDR1 and CDR2 from the germline V gene are LGHNT and FRNRAP. This CDR3 spans 14 amino acids. Deletions cut 2 bases from V and 1 base from J, with 5 bases between.